These T cell receptor beta chains were read from a single sample in a study of technical replicates of blood from a handful of donors. TCRdb keeps only in-frame clones here, not all; method: immunoSEQ multiplex PCR. The sample has tens of thousands of clones, 90% seen once. Material for sequencing was PBMCs. The receptors originated from a human donor in good health. Some clones in this sample may be carry-over from other donors' samples. The CDR3 runs from the conserved cysteine through the conserved F or W. Fields, in order: D gene, J gene, V gene, clone size, CDR3 protein, CDR3 DNA. The D gene is left open where the match is weak. The listing skips clone size in some rows; elsewhere it reads once, few, many or a size class.

D: TRBD2
J: TRBJ2-1
V: TRBV7-9
size: -
CDR3: CASSLGSGRANEQFF
DNA: TGTGCCAGCAGCTTAGGCAGCGGGAGGGCCAATGAGCAGTTCTTC

D: -
J: TRBJ1-4
V: TRBV5-6
size: -
CDR3: CASSSVTYPTNEKLFF
DNA: TGTGCCAGCAGCTCAGTGACATATCCAACTAATGAAAAACTGTTTTTT

D: TRBD1
J: TRBJ2-2
V: TRBV4-1
size: -
CDR3: CASSTGQGITGELFF
DNA: TGCGCCAGCAGCACTGGACAGGGAATCACCGGGGAGCTGTTTTTT

D: -
J: TRBJ2-3
V: TRBV15
size: once
CDR3: CATSRGLGQSTDTQYF
DNA: TGTGCCACCAGCAGAGGACTGGGACAAAGCACAGATACGCAGTATTTT

D: -
J: TRBJ2-7
V: TRBV7-6
size: -
CDR3: CASSLGGGAYEQYF
DNA: TGTGCCAGCAGCTTAGGAGGGGGGGCCTACGAGCAGTACTTC

D: -
J: TRBJ1-5
V: TRBV7-2
size: -
CDR3: CASSVQGGQPQHF
DNA: TGTGCCAGCAGCGTACAGGGTGGTCAGCCCCAGCATTTT

D: TRBD1
J: TRBJ1-2
V: TRBV18
size: few
CDR3: CASSPDRLANYGYTF
DNA: TGTGCCAGCTCTCCGGACAGGCTAGCTAACTATGGCTACACCTTC

D: -
J: TRBJ2-1
V: TRBV6-5
size: once
CDR3: CASRPEGLYNEQFF
DNA: TGTGCCAGCAGACCGGAGGGGCTATACAATGAGCAGTTCTTC

D: TRBD2
J: TRBJ2-7
V: TRBV4-1
size: -
CDR3: CASSLAGGTSYEQYF
DNA: TGCGCCAGCAGCCTAGCGGGAGGCACCTCCTACGAGCAGTACTTC

D: TRBD1
J: TRBJ1-2
V: TRBV5-6
size: -
CDR3: CASSFKGAQGYTF
DNA: TGTGCCAGCAGCTTTAAGGGGGCGCAGGGCTACACCTTC